This T cell receptor (beta chain) originates from a study of beta chain features in type 1 diabetes. Study-wide context: Sorted cells from all samples, numbering over 85,000,000, were examined.

General study results and limits: In every one of the four CD4+ subsets, TCRB CDR3s were moderately but significantly shorter in Type 1 diabetes patients. These data did not resolve whether HLA type affects TCRB rearrangement.

Every isolated RNA sample was fully reverse transcribed, so sequencing captured expressed TCRB transcripts. The repertoire was sequenced with immunoSEQ multiplex PCR; TCRdb's copy has only in-frame clones and lacks some. Of 350,000 to 400,000 clones in the sample, roughly an eighth were seen once. With respect to this clone: Its antigen is unknown.

Purity exceeded 95% in all sorted populations. Unmatched junction bases numbered 8, after V lost 5 bases and J lost 4 bases. The CDR3 contains 16 residues. The germline CDR1 and CDR2 sequences are SGHNT and YENEEA. This TCR was sampled from a woman aged 18-29 years with type 1 diabetes. The J gene is TRBJ2-5, the V gene TRBV11-3, with TRBD2 identical over 12 bases. Sequencing was performed on naive CD4+ T cells from blood. CDR3 sequence reads: CASSHRGLAGRETQYF. The CDR3 nucleotides are TGTGCCAGCAGCCATAGAGGACTAGCGGGAAGAGAGACCCAGTACTTC.